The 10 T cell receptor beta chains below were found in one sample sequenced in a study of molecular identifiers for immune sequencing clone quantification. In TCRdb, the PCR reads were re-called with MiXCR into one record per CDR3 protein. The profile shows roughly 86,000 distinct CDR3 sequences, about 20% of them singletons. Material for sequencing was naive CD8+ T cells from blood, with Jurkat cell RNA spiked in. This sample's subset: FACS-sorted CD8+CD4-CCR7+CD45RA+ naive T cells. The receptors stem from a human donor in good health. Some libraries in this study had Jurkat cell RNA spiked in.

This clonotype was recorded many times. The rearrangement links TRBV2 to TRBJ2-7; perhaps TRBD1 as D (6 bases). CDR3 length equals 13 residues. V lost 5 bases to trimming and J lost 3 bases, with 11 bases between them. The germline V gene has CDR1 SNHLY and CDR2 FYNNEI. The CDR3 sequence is CASSSGHRYEQYF. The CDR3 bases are TGTGCCAGCAGTTCGGGACACCGCTACGAGCAGTACTTC.

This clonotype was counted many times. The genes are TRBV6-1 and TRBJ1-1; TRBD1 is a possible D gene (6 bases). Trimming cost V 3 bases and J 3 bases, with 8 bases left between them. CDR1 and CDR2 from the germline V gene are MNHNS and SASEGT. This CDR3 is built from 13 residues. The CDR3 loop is CASSDTGYTEAFF. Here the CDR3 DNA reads TGTGCCAGCAGTGATACAGGGTACACTGAAGCTTTCTTT.

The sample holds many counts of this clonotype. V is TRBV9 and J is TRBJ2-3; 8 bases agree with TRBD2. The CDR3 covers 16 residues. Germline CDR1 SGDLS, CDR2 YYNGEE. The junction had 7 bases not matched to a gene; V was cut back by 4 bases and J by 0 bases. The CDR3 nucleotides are TGTGCCAGCAGCACAGCCGGGGGGGCCAGCACAGATACGCAGTATTTT. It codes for CASSTAGGASTDTQYF.

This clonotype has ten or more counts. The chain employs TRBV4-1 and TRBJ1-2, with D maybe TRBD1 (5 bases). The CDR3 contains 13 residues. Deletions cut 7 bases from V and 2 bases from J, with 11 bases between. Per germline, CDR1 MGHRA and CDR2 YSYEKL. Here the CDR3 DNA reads TGCGCCAGCAATTCGGGGGGGAACTATGGCTACACCTTC. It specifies CASNSGGNYGYTF.

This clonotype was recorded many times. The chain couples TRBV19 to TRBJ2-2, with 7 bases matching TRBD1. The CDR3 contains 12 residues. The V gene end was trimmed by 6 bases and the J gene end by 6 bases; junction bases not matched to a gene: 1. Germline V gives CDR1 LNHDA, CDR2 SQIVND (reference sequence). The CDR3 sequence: CASSTGAGELFF. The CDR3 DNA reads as TGTGCCAGTAGCACAGGGGCCGGGGAGCTGTTTTTT.

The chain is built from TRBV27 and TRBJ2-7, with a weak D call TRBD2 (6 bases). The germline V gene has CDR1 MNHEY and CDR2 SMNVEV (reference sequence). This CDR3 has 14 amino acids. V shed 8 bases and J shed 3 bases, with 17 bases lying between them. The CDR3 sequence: CASGLRGLGYEQYF. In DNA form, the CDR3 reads TGTGCCAGCGGCCTTCGGGGGTTGGGCTACGAGCAGTACTTC.

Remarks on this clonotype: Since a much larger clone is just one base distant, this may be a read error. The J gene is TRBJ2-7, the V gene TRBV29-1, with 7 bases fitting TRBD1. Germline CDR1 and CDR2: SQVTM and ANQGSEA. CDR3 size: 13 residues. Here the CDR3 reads CGVETGHSYEQYF. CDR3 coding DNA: TGCGGCGTCGAGACAGGGCACTCCTACGAGCAGTACTTC.

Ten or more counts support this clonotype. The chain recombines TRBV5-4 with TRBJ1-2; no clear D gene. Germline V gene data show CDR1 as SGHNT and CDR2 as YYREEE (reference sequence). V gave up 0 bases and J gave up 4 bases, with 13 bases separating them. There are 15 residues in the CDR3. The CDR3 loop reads CASSLGREGTYGYTF. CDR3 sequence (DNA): TGTGCCAGCAGCTTGGGTCGTGAAGGCACCTATGGCTACACCTTC.

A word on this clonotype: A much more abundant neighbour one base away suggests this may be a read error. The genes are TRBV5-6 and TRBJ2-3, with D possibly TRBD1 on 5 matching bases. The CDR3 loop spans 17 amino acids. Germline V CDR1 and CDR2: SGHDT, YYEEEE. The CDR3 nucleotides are TGTACCAGCAGCTTGGAGTATTGGGGCGGCAGCACAGATACGCAGTATTTT. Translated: CTSSLEYWGGSTDTQYF.

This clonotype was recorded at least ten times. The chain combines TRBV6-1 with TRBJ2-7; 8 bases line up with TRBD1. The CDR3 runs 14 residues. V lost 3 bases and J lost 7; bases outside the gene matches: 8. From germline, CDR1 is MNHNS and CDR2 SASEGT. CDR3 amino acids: CASSEGQAFGEQYF. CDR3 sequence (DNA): TGTGCCAGCAGTGAGGGACAGGCCTTCGGGGAGCAGTACTTC.